One sample yielded the 27 T cell receptor beta chains listed below, sequenced in a study of early T cells in non-severe SARS-CoV-2 infection. TCRdb fed the 5' RACE reads into MiXCR, producing one record per CDR3 protein. The sample yields around 70,000 distinct CDR3 sequences, 9% to 10% seen once. This specimen consisted of whole blood, obtained at baseline. These receptors came from an adult who was a healthcare worker with PCR-confirmed SARS-CoV-2 infection or an uninfected control (not recorded which).

This clonotype showed up just a few times. The rearrangement joins TRBV7-6 to TRBJ1-3; no clear D. From germline, CDR1 is SGHVS and CDR2 FNYEAQ. V shed 1 base and J shed 1 base, with 8 bases lying between them. The CDR3 loop spans 15 amino acids. The CDR3 sequence is CASSLGPGSGNTIYF. CDR3 in DNA: TGTGCCAGCAGCTTAGGCCCGGGATCTGGAAACACCATATATTTT.

The J gene is TRBJ2-2, the V gene TRBV9; no firm D call. Between the trimmed V and J ends, which lost 1 base and 7 bases, there was a span of 8 bases. Germline V lookup: CDR1 SGDLS, CDR2 YYNGEE. CDR3 size: 13 residues. For the CDR3, the DNA is TGTGCCAGCAGCGTATTGTCAGGCGGGGAGCTGTTTTTT. It codes for CASSVLSGGELFF.

The sample holds many counts of this clonotype. V usage is TRBV19 and J usage is TRBJ2-3; unclear D gene. Trimming left V 0 bases short and J 0 bases short, with 4 bases between. The CDR3 contains 14 residues. Germline V gene sequence: CDR1 LNHDA, CDR2 SQIVND (reference sequence). CDR3 loop: CASSIDPSTDTQYF. CDR3 nucleotide sequence: TGTGCCAGTAGTATAGATCCGAGCACAGATACGCAGTATTTT.

This clonotype was observed at least ten times. The chain employs TRBV2 and TRBJ2-4; D remains unclear. This CDR3 comprises 14 residues. CDR1 is SNHLY and CDR2 is FYNNEI in the germline V gene. The V and J ends lost 1 base and 0 bases respectively, with 4 bases between them. The CDR3 spells CASSEDRAKNIQYF. CDR3 DNA sequence: TGTGCCAGCAGTGAAGACCGAGCCAAAAACATTCAGTACTTC.

This clonotype was observed a handful of times. V and J are TRBV27 and TRBJ1-5, with D perhaps TRBD1 (5 bases). V lost 4 bases to trimming and J lost 4 bases, with 11 bases between them. CDR1 is MNHEY, CDR2 SMNVEV, per germline (reference sequence). The CDR3 has 14 amino acids. The CDR3 nucleotides read TGTGCCAGCAGTTCGGGACTCTCTAATCAGCCCCAGCATTTT. Translation: CASSSGLSNQPQHF.

V gene TRBV18 combines with J gene TRBJ1-1; D is uncertain. The CDR3 is 15 amino acids. The V gene's germline CDR1 is KGHSH and CDR2 LQKENI. V dropped 4 bases and J dropped 3 bases, with 15 bases sitting between them. The CDR3 region is CASSLLGRRDTEAFF. The CDR3 nucleotides read TGTGCCAGCTCACTTTTGGGAAGGAGGGACACTGAAGCTTTCTTT.

This clonotype was counted a few times. V is TRBV6-2 or TRBV6-3 and J is TRBJ2-7; D remains ambiguous. Trimming shortened V by 0 bases and J by 2 bases, and 11 bases separated the two germline ends. This CDR3 is 15 amino acids long. Germline values: CDR1 MNHEY, CDR2 SVGEGT. CDR3 nucleotides: TGTGCCAGCAGTTACTCGGAAAGTTTGACCTACGAGCAGTACTTC. Protein: CASSYSESLTYEQYF.

This clonotype has only a few counts. The chain joins TRBV20-1 to TRBJ2-2; 8 bases are shared with TRBD1. The CDR3 sequence is 14 residues long. From germline, CDR1 is DFQATT and CDR2 SNEGSKA (reference sequence). The junction had 7 bases not matched to a gene; V was cut back by 6 bases and J by 4 bases. The CDR3, as DNA: TGCAGTGCACCGGACAGGGAAGCCACCGGGGAGCTGTTTTTT. This codes for CSAPDREATGELFF.

This clonotype has only a few counts. The chain has TRBV5-1 and TRBJ1-1; D call uncertain. Trimming removed 1 base from V and 4 bases from J, with 11 bases in between. Germline CDR1 is SGHRS and CDR2 is YFSETQ. The CDR3 has 14 residues. The CDR3 spells CASSLPGGFTEAFF. Here the CDR3 DNA reads TGCGCCAGCAGCTTGCCCGGCGGCTTCACTGAAGCTTTCTTT. Combining the CDR3 with reference TRBV5-1 and TRBJ1-1 gives the whole variable domain KAGVTQTPRYLIKTRGQQVTLSCSPISGHRSVSWYQQTPGQGLQFLFEYFSETQRNKGNFPGRFSGRQFSNSRSEMNVSTLELGDSALYLCASSLPGGFTEAFFGQGTRLTVV.

In its sample, this clonotype was seen a few times. The V and J genes are TRBV4-3 and TRBJ2-2, with unresolved D. The CDR3 runs 15 residues. Germline V CDR1 and CDR2: LGHNA, YSLEER. V lost 1 base, J lost 7 bases, and 13 bases lay in between. The CDR3 here is CASSQGVIGIGELFF. DNA of the CDR3: TGCGCCAGCAGCCAAGGGGTCATAGGCATCGGGGAGCTGTTTTTT.

This chain joins TRBV18 and TRBJ2-1; 9 bases agree with TRBD1. Trimming took 0 bases from V and 5 from J; bases not matched to a gene: 5. CDR3 length equals 16 residues. Germline V lookup: CDR1 KGHSH, CDR2 LQKENI. This chain's CDR3 is CASSPPGTGTNNEQFF. The DNA for the CDR3 is TGTGCCAGCTCACCACCGGGGACAGGGACTAACAATGAGCAGTTCTTC.

Comments on this clonotype: This could be a read error, since a much larger clone is one nucleotide away. This chain uses TRBV10-3 with TRBJ2-3; no reliable D call. This CDR3 spans 15 amino acids. V dropped 7 bases and J dropped 7 bases, with 21 bases sitting between them. Looked up from germline, CDR1 is ENHRY and CDR2 is SYGVKD. CDR3 sequence: CAIIPLLKLTNTQYF. CDR3 DNA sequence: TGTGCCATCATTCCACTTTTAAAACTGACAAATACGCAGTATTTT.

This clonotype was seen at least ten times. The chain uses TRBV19 and TRBJ2-3, with D tentatively TRBD2 (6 bases). Germline-derived CDR1 and CDR2 are LNHDA and SQIVND (reference sequence). Between the trimmed V and J ends, which lost 5 bases and 4 bases, there was a span of 10 bases. This CDR3 is built from 13 residues. This CDR3 is CASSGGIADTQYF. Here the CDR3 DNA reads TGTGCCAGTAGTGGGGGGATCGCAGATACGCAGTATTTT.

This chain joins TRBV2 and TRBJ1-2, with D hard to call. Germline V gene data show CDR1 as SNHLY and CDR2 as FYNNEI. The CDR3 totals 12 residues. V shed 11 bases and J shed 4 bases, with 14 bases lying between them. The CDR3 loop is CAQGSPGYGYTF. The DNA for the CDR3 is TGTGCCCAAGGGTCCCCCGGCTATGGCTACACCTTC. Based on the CDR3 plus reference TRBV2 and TRBJ1-2, the full variable domain is EPEVTQTPSHQVTQMGQEVILRCVPISNHLYFYWYRQILGQKVEFLVSFYNNEISEKSEIFDDQFSVERPDGSNFTLKIRSTKLEDSAMYFCAQGSPGYGYTFGSGTRLTVV.

In this sample, this clonotype turned up many times. The chain links TRBV19 to TRBJ2-3, with 7 bases identical to TRBD1. V lost 8 bases, J lost 2 bases, and 7 bases stayed unmatched. This CDR3 region has 14 residues. Germline CDR1 is LNHDA and CDR2 is SQIVND (reference sequence). The CDR3, as DNA: TGTGCCAGTGCCGGGACAGTCACCACAGATACGCAGTATTTT. Protein product: CASAGTVTTDTQYF.

A few counts support this clonotype. The V and J genes are TRBV28 and TRBJ1-2, with 7 bases lining up with TRBD1. This CDR3 is built from 14 residues. V dropped 6 bases and J dropped 1; count of bases not matched to a gene: 5. Germline V gene lookup returns CDR1 MDHEN and CDR2 SYDVKM. The CDR3 protein is CASRSGQINYGYTF. Here the CDR3 DNA reads TGTGCCAGCAGATCGGGACAGATTAACTATGGCTACACCTTC.

This clonotype was detected ten times or more. The chain uses TRBV3-1 and TRBJ2-1; 9 positions match TRBD2. The CDR3 consists of 22 residues. With 1 base clipped from V and 5 bases from J, the junction kept 24 bases outside the gene matches. Per germline, CDR1 LGHDT and CDR2 YNNKEL (reference sequence). In DNA, the CDR3 is TGTGCCAGCAGCCAAGTTAACCCTCTCGGCGGGAGGGCCGGGAGGAAAAACAATGAGCAGTTCTTC. As protein: CASSQVNPLGGRAGRKNNEQFF.

The chain combines TRBV6-5 with TRBJ2-1; 9 nucleotides agree with TRBD1. V lost 6 bases to trimming and J lost 12 bases; unmatched junction nucleotides: 18. Germline lookup yields CDR1 MNHEY and CDR2 SVGAGI. The CDR3 runs to 16 residues. In DNA, the CDR3 is TGTGCCAGCAGGCACCTAGGGGGACAGGGTTCATTAAGGCAGTTCTTC. It is translated as CASRHLGGQGSLRQFF.

This clonotype was detected many times. The J gene is TRBJ2-3, the V gene TRBV7-2; no clear D. The CDR3 runs to 12 residues. Germline V lookup: CDR1 SGHTA, CDR2 FQGNSA. V lost 5 bases to trimming and J lost 3 bases, with 6 bases between them. The CDR3 nucleotides are TGTGCCAGCAGCCAAAGGACAGATACGCAGTATTTT. Its translation: CASSQRTDTQYF.

This clonotype appeared a few times. The CDR3 sequence is CASSQLWAGTGTGELFF. For the CDR3, the DNA is TGTGCCAGCAGCCAACTTTGGGCGGGGACGGGCACCGGGGAGCTGTTTTTT. The rearrangement joins TRBV14 to TRBJ2-2; TRBD2 is a possible D gene (6 bases). Trimming pared 2 bases from V and 4 bases from J, leaving 17 bases between. CDR3 length: 17 amino acids. CDR1 is SGHDN and CDR2 is FVKESK in the germline V gene. Using reference TRBV14 and TRBJ2-2 for the parts outside the CDR3, the full variable domain is EAGVTQFPSHSVIEKGQTVTLRCDPISGHDNLYWYRRVMGKEIKFLLHFVKESKQDESGMPNNRFLAERTGGTYSTLKVQPAELEDSGVYFCASSQLWAGTGTGELFFGEGSRLTVL.

This clonotype was recorded many times. J is TRBJ2-7 and V is TRBV3-1; D gene uncertain. Looked up from germline, CDR1 is LGHDT and CDR2 is YNNKEL (reference sequence). Trimming left V 0 bases short and J 2 bases short, with 11 bases between. This CDR3 contains 15 residues. CDR3 DNA sequence: TGTGCCAGCAGCCAAGACTACAGCCGGACCTACGAGCAGTACTTC. The encoded protein is CASSQDYSRTYEQYF.

This clonotype was detected many times. V gene TRBV11-1 combines with J gene TRBJ2-3, with 9 bases aligning to TRBD2. Per the germline V gene, CDR1 is SGHAT and CDR2 is FQDESV (reference sequence). Trimming took 5 bases from V and 3 from J; bases not matched to a gene: 9. This CDR3 comprises 16 residues. The CDR3 coding sequence is TGTGCCAGCAGCCCCGGCCTAGCGGGACCGACAGATACGCAGTATTTT. Residues: CASSPGLAGPTDTQYF.

This clonotype was found many times. The chain carries TRBV5-1 and TRBJ2-5, with 12 nucleotides matching TRBD2. CDR3 length: 17 residues. The ends lost 3 bases at V and 5 bases at J; junction bases unmatched: 11. Germline assignment: CDR1 SGHRS and CDR2 YFSETQ. The CDR3: CASSSSGLAGGEETQYF. CDR3 DNA sequence: TGCGCCAGCAGCTCCTCTGGTCTAGCGGGAGGGGAGGAGACCCAGTACTTC.

At least ten counts were recorded for this clonotype. V and J are TRBV4-1 and TRBJ2-7; 7 bases are a match to TRBD1. The germline V gene has CDR1 MGHRA and CDR2 YSYEKL. Germline trimming cut 5 bases from V and 4 bases from J; bases unmatched to any gene: 8. This CDR3 comprises 14 residues. The chain's CDR3 is CASSSPGQRYEQYF. Written as DNA, the CDR3 is TGCGCCAGCAGCTCCCCGGGACAGAGGTACGAGCAGTACTTC.

This clonotype has a handful of counts. This rearrangement joins TRBV29-1 to TRBJ2-2; no clear D. The CDR3 length is 12 residues. Trimming removed 4 bases from V and 1 base from J, with 4 bases in between. Germline CDR1 and CDR2: SQVTM and ANQGSEA. CDR3 DNA sequence: TGCAGCGTTGTGGAGAACACCGGGGAGCTGTTTTTT. Its translation: CSVVENTGELFF.

This clonotype was seen a handful of times. J is TRBJ2-7 and V is TRBV20-1; 12 nucleotides align to TRBD1. Germline-derived CDR1 and CDR2 are DFQATT and SNEGSKA (reference sequence). CDR3 length: 20 amino acids. Losses at the gene ends were 3 bases for V and 1 base for J; bases not matched to a gene: 19. Here the CDR3 DNA reads TGCAGTGCTAGTGACACACAGAGGGGACAGGGGGCTTTGAGGTCCTACGAGCAGTACTTC. As protein: CSASDTQRGQGALRSYEQYF.

This clonotype showed up many times. The rearrangement uses TRBV11-2 and TRBJ2-6; 8 bases fit TRBD1. The V gene end was trimmed by 5 bases and the J gene end by 0 bases; junction bases not matched to a gene: 6. Germline V CDR1 and CDR2: SGHAT, FQNNGV. The CDR3 runs 17 residues. The CDR3 DNA sequence: TGTGCCAGCAGCACGGGACAGGCCGGCTCTGGGGCCAACGTCCTGACTTTC. Translating it yields CASSTGQAGSGANVLTF.